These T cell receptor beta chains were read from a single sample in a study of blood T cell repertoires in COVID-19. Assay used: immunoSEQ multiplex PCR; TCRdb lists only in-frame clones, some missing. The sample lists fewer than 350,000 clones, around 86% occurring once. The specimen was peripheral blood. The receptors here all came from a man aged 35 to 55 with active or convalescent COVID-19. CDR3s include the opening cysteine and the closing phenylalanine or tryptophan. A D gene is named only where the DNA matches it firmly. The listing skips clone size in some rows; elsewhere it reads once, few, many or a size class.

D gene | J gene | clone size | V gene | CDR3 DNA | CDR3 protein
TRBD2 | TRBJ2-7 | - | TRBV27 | TGTGCCAGCAGTCCCTTCGGGGGGGCCTACGAGCAGTACTTC | CASSPFGGAYEQYF
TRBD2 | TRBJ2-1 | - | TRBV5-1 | TGCGCCAGCAGCCATAGCGGGAGGGCCTCCTACAATGAGCAGTTCTTC | CASSHSGRASYNEQFF
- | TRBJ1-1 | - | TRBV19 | TGTGCCACAAGAGAGGGGAACACTGAAGCTTTCTTT | CATREGNTEAFF
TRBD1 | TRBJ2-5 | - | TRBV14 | TGTGCCAGCAGCCCCGACAGGGGAAGGTTTCAACAAGAGACCCAGTACTTC | CASSPDRGRFQQETQYF
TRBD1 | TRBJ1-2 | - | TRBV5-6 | TGTGCCAGCAGCCCCGGGACAGGGGGACCATGGTATGGCTACACCTTC | CASSPGTGGPWYGYTF
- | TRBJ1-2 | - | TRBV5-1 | TGCGCCAGCAGCCCGGGACGGGGGGACTATGGCTACACCTTC | CASSPGRGDYGYTF
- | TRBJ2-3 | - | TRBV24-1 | TGTGCCACCCGTAGAGGTGATACGCAGTATTTT | CATRRGDTQYF
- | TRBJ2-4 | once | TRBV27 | TGTGCCAGCATGAGAATGTCCAAAAACATTCAGTACTTC | CASMRMSKNIQYF
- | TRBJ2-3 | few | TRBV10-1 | TGCGCCAGCAGTGTCTCCCTCACAGATACGCAGTATTTT | CASSVSLTDTQYF
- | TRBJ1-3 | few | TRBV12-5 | TGTGCTAGTGGTTCCACGGGACTGCGAGGGAACACCATATATTTT | CASGSTGLRGNTIYF
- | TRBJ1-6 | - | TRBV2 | TGTGCCAGCAGTGAAGAAGCGCCGGGACAACCTTCACCCCTCCACTTT | CASSEEAPGQPSPLHF
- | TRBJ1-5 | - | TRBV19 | TGTGCCAGTAGTATTTGGACAGTCAGCAATCAGCCCCAGCATTTT | CASSIWTVSNQPQHF
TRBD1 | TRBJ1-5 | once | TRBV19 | TGTGCCAGGCCCCTTGGGACAGGGGATAGCAATCAGCCCCAGCATTTT | CARPLGTGDSNQPQHF
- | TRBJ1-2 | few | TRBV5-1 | TGCGCCAGCAGCTTGGGGGTGTCCTCTGTTCAGGGAAAATATGGCTACACCTTC | CASSLGVSSVQGKYGYTF
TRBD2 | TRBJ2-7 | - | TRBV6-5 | TGTGCCAGCAGTCCCCAGGGAGGGTACTACGAGCAGTACTTC | CASSPQGGYYEQYF
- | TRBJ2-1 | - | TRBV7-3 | TGTGCCAGCAGCTTACTGGGGGGTTCCTACAATGAGCAGTTCTTC | CASSLLGGSYNEQFF
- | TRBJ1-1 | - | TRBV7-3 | TGTGCCAGCAGCTTAACGTCGAGCATGAACACTGAAGCTTTCTTT | CASSLTSSMNTEAFF
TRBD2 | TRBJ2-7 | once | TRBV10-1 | TGCGCCAGCAGTGAGGGGAGCGGGGGCTACGAGCAGTACTTC | CASSEGSGGYEQYF
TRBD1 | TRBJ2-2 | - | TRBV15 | TGTGCCACGAGAAGGACAGGGGCCCACACCGGGGAGCTGTTTTTT | CATRRTGAHTGELFF
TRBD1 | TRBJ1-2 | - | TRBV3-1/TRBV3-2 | TGTGCCAGCAGCCACGTCGGACAGGGTTTAAACTATGGCTACACCTTC | CASSHVGQGLNYGYTF
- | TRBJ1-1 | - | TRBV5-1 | TGCGCCAGCAGCCAACAAGTAATGAACACTGAAGCTTTCTTT | CASSQQVMNTEAFF
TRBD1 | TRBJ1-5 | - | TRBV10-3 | TGTGCCATCGCTGAGGGACAGGGAAATCAGCCCCAGCATTTT | CAIAEGQGNQPQHF
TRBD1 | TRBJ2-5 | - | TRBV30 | TGTGCCTCCGACCGGGACAGGGGCGGGACCCAGTACTTC | CASDRDRGGTQYF
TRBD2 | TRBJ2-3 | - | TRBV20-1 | TGCAGTGCTAGTACGGTTAGTAGCGGGCACACAGATACGCAGTATTTT | CSASTVSSGHTDTQYF
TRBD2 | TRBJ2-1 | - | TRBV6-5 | TGTGCCAGCAGCCCAGCGGGGGGGATGGGGAATGAGCAGTTCTTC | CASSPAGGMGNEQFF
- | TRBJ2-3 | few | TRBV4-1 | TGCGCCAGCAGCCACGGCCAAGAGACTAGCACAGATACGCAGTATTTT | CASSHGQETSTDTQYF